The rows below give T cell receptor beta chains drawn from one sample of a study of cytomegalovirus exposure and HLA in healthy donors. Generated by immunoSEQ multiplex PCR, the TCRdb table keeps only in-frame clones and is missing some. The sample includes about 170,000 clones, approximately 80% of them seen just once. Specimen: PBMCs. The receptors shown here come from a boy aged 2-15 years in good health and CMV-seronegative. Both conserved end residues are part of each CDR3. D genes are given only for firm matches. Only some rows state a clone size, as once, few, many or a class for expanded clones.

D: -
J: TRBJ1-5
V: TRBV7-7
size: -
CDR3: CARLSGGSNQPQHF
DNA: TGTGCTAGGCTCTCGGGGGGGAGCAATCAGCCCCAGCATTTT

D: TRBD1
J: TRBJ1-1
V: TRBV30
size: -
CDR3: CAWSVFVQGALRNTEAFF
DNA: TGTGCCTGGAGTGTTTTCGTACAGGGGGCGCTTAGGAACACTGAAGCTTTCTTT

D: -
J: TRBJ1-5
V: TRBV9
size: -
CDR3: CASSVSDGNQPQHF
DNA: TGTGCCAGCAGCGTCAGTGATGGCAATCAGCCCCAGCATTTT

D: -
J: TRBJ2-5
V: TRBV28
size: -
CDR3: CASSFLLGGAQETQYF
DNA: TGTGCCAGCAGTTTTCTGCTTGGAGGCGCCCAAGAGACCCAGTACTTC

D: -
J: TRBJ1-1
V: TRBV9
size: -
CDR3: CASSETGQVTEAFF
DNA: TGTGCCAGCAGCGAAACAGGGCAAGTCACTGAAGCTTTCTTT

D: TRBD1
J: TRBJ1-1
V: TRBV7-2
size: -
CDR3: CASSVDRVNRKSEAFF
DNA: TGTGCCAGCAGCGTCGACAGGGTAAACCGCAAATCTGAAGCTTTCTTT

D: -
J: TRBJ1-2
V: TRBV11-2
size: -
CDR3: CASSSPVVNYGYTF
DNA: TGTGCCAGCAGCTCCCCCGTCGTTAACTATGGCTACACCTTC

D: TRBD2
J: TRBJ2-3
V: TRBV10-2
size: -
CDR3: CASSDHPSTSGESTDTQYF
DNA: TGCGCCAGCAGTGACCACCCTTCGACTAGCGGGGAGAGCACAGATACGCAGTATTTT

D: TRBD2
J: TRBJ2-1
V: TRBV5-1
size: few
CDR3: CASSSGSGRNEQFF
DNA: TGCGCCAGCAGCTCCGGAAGCGGGAGAAATGAGCAGTTCTTC

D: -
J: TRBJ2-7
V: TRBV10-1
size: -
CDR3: CASSESSRTTVIEQYF
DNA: TGCGCCAGCAGTGAGTCGAGCCGGACAACCGTAATCGAGCAGTACTTC

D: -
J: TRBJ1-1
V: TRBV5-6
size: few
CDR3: CASSFQGTTEAFF
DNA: TGTGCCAGCAGCTTTCAGGGTACCACTGAAGCTTTCTTT

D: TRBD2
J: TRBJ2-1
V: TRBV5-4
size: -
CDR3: CASSLRLAGGLYNEQFF
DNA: TGTGCCAGCAGCTTACGGCTAGCGGGGGGTCTATACAATGAGCAGTTCTTC

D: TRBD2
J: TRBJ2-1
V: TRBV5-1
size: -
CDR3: CAGSLAMRLAGSVEQFF
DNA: TGCGCCGGCAGCTTGGCCATGAGACTAGCGGGATCGGTGGAGCAGTTCTTC

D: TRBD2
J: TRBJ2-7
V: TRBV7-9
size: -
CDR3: CASSSDPTGGLFTYEQYF
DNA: TGTGCCAGCAGCTCGGATCCCACGGGGGGACTTTTCACCTACGAGCAGTACTTC

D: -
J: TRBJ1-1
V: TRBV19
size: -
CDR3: CASSTKGATEAFF
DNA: TGTGCCAGTAGTACGAAGGGAGCCACTGAAGCTTTCTTT

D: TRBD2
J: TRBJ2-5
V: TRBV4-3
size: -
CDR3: CASSQDLRGGETQYF
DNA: TGCGCCAGCAGCCAAGATCTGCGGGGGGGGGAGACCCAGTACTTC

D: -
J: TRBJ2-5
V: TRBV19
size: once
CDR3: CASSSERGGTQYF
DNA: TGTGCCAGTAGTAGTGAAAGGGGAGGGACCCAGTACTTC

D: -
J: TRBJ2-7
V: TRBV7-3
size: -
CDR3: CARGTGDEYF
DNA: TGTGCCAGGGGAACAGGTGATGAGTACTTC

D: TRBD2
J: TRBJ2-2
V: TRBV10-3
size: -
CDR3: CAISELAGATGELFF
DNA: TGTGCCATCAGTGAGCTAGCGGGAGCCACCGGGGAGCTGTTTTTT

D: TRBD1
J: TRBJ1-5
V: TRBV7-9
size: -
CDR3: CASSLARDRDQPQHF
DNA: TGTGCCAGCAGCTTAGCACGGGACAGAGATCAGCCCCAGCATTTT

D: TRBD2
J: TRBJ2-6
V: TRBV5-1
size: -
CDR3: CASSSSGGAGANVLTF
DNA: TGCGCCAGCAGCTCAAGCGGGGGGGCTGGGGCCAACGTCCTGACTTTC

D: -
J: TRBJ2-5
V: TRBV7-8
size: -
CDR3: CASSLVAASIFQETQYF
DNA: TGTGCCAGCAGCTTAGTCGCGGCCTCAATATTCCAAGAGACCCAGTACTTC

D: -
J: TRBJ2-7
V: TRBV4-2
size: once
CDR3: CASSQLALTGEQYF
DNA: TGTGCCAGCAGCCAACTGGCTTTAACGGGCGAGCAGTACTTC

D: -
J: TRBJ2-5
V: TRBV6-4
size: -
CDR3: CASSDQKTQYF
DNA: TGTGCCAGCAGTGATCAGAAGACCCAGTACTTC

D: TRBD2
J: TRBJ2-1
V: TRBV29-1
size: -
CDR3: CSVETSGSYEQFF
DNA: TGCAGCGTTGAAACTAGCGGGAGTTATGAGCAGTTCTTC

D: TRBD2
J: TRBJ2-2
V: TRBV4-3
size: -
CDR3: CASSQGTSGSNTGELFF
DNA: TGCGCCAGCAGCCAGGGGACTAGCGGGTCGAACACCGGGGAGCTGTTTTTT

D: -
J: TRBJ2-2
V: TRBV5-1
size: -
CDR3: CASSSLVGELFF
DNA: TGCGCCAGCAGCTCCTTAGTCGGGGAGCTGTTTTTT

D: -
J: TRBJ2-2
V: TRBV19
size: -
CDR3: CASSIGYTGELFF
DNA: TGTGCCAGTAGTATCGGGTACACCGGGGAGCTGTTTTTT

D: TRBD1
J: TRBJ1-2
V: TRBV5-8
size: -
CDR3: CASSSGQGAPINGYTF
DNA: TGTGCCAGCAGCTCGGGACAGGGGGCGCCGATCAATGGCTACACCTTC

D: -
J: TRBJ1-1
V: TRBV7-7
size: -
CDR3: CASSLAPDTEAFF
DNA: TGTGCCAGCAGCTTAGCGCCGGACACTGAAGCTTTCTTT

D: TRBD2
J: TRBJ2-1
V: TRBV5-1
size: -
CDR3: CASSSPGGGSPSSSYNEQFF
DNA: TGCGCCAGCAGCTCACCCGGCGGGGGGTCCCCGTCAAGCTCCTACAATGAGCAGTTCTTC

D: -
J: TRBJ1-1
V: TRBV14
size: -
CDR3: CASRSNTNTEAFF
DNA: TGTGCCAGCAGAAGCAATACGAACACTGAAGCTTTCTTT

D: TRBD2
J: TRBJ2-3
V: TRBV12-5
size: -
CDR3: CASGATRAGRPDTQYF
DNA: TGTGCTAGTGGTGCCACCCGAGCGGGGAGACCAGATACGCAGTATTTT

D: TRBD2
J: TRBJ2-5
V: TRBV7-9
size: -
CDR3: CASSFRTSGGGYQETQYF
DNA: TGTGCCAGCAGCTTCCGGACTAGCGGGGGTGGATACCAAGAGACCCAGTACTTC

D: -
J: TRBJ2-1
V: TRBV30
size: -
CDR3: CAWNEGTANNEQFF
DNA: TGTGCCTGGAACGAAGGGACTGCAAATAATGAGCAGTTCTTC

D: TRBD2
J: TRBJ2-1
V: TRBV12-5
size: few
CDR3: CASGLPGTTYYNEQFF
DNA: TGTGCTAGTGGTTTACCGGGGACTACGTATTACAATGAGCAGTTCTTC

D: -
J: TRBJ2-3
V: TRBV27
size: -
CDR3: CASSLGAFDTDTQYF
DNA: TGTGCCAGCAGTTTGGGGGCGTTTGATACAGATACGCAGTATTTT

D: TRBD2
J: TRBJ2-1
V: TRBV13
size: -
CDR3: CASSLGGLANEQFF
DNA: TGTGCCAGCAGCTTAGGGGGACTAGCGAATGAGCAGTTCTTC

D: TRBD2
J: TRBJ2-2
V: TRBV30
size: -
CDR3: CAWSSLAGATGELFF
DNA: TGTGCCTGGAGTAGCCTAGCGGGGGCCACCGGGGAGCTGTTTTTT

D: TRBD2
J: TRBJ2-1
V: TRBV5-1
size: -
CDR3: CASSLLPSGRSYNEQFF
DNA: TGCGCCAGCAGCTTGCTTCCTAGCGGGAGATCGTACAATGAGCAGTTCTTC

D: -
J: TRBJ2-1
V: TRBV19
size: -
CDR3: CASTPAGHSYNEQFF
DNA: TGTGCCAGTACCCCAGCGGGCCACTCCTACAATGAGCAGTTCTTC

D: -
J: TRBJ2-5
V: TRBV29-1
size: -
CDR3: CSVFDSGETQYF
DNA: TGCAGCGTCTTCGACAGTGGGGAGACCCAGTACTTC

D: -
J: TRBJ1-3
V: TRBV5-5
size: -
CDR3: CASSLPRDYGNTIYF
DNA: TGTGCCAGCAGCTTGCCCAGGGATTACGGAAACACCATATATTTT